This entry describes one T cell receptor beta chain. Its specificity is not known. The sample is drawn from a study of B cell selection in AIRE deficiency. The study, taken as a whole, reports: About 30.6% of healthy-shared Treg sequences were found among patient Tconv cells.

This CDR3 region has 12 residues. Germline trimming cut 10 bases from V and 7 bases from J; bases unmatched to any gene: 9. Per the germline V gene, CDR1 is WNHNN and CDR2 is SYGVQD (reference sequence). The sorted conventional CD4 T cells were gated as CD4+CD127+. Repertoires were generated with immunoSEQ multiplex PCR, while TCRdb's copy carries only in-frame clones and drops some. The repertoire holds under 30,000 clones, with around 97% as singletons. The clonotype was recovered from a human donor with AIRE deficiency. Sequences were obtained from conventional CD4+ T cells sorted from PBMCs. The chain combines TRBV10-1 with TRBJ2-7, with 8 nucleotides matching TRBD1. As DNA, the CDR3 is TGCGCCACTAAGGACAGGGATGGGGAGCAGTACTTC. It is translated as CATKDRDGEQYF.